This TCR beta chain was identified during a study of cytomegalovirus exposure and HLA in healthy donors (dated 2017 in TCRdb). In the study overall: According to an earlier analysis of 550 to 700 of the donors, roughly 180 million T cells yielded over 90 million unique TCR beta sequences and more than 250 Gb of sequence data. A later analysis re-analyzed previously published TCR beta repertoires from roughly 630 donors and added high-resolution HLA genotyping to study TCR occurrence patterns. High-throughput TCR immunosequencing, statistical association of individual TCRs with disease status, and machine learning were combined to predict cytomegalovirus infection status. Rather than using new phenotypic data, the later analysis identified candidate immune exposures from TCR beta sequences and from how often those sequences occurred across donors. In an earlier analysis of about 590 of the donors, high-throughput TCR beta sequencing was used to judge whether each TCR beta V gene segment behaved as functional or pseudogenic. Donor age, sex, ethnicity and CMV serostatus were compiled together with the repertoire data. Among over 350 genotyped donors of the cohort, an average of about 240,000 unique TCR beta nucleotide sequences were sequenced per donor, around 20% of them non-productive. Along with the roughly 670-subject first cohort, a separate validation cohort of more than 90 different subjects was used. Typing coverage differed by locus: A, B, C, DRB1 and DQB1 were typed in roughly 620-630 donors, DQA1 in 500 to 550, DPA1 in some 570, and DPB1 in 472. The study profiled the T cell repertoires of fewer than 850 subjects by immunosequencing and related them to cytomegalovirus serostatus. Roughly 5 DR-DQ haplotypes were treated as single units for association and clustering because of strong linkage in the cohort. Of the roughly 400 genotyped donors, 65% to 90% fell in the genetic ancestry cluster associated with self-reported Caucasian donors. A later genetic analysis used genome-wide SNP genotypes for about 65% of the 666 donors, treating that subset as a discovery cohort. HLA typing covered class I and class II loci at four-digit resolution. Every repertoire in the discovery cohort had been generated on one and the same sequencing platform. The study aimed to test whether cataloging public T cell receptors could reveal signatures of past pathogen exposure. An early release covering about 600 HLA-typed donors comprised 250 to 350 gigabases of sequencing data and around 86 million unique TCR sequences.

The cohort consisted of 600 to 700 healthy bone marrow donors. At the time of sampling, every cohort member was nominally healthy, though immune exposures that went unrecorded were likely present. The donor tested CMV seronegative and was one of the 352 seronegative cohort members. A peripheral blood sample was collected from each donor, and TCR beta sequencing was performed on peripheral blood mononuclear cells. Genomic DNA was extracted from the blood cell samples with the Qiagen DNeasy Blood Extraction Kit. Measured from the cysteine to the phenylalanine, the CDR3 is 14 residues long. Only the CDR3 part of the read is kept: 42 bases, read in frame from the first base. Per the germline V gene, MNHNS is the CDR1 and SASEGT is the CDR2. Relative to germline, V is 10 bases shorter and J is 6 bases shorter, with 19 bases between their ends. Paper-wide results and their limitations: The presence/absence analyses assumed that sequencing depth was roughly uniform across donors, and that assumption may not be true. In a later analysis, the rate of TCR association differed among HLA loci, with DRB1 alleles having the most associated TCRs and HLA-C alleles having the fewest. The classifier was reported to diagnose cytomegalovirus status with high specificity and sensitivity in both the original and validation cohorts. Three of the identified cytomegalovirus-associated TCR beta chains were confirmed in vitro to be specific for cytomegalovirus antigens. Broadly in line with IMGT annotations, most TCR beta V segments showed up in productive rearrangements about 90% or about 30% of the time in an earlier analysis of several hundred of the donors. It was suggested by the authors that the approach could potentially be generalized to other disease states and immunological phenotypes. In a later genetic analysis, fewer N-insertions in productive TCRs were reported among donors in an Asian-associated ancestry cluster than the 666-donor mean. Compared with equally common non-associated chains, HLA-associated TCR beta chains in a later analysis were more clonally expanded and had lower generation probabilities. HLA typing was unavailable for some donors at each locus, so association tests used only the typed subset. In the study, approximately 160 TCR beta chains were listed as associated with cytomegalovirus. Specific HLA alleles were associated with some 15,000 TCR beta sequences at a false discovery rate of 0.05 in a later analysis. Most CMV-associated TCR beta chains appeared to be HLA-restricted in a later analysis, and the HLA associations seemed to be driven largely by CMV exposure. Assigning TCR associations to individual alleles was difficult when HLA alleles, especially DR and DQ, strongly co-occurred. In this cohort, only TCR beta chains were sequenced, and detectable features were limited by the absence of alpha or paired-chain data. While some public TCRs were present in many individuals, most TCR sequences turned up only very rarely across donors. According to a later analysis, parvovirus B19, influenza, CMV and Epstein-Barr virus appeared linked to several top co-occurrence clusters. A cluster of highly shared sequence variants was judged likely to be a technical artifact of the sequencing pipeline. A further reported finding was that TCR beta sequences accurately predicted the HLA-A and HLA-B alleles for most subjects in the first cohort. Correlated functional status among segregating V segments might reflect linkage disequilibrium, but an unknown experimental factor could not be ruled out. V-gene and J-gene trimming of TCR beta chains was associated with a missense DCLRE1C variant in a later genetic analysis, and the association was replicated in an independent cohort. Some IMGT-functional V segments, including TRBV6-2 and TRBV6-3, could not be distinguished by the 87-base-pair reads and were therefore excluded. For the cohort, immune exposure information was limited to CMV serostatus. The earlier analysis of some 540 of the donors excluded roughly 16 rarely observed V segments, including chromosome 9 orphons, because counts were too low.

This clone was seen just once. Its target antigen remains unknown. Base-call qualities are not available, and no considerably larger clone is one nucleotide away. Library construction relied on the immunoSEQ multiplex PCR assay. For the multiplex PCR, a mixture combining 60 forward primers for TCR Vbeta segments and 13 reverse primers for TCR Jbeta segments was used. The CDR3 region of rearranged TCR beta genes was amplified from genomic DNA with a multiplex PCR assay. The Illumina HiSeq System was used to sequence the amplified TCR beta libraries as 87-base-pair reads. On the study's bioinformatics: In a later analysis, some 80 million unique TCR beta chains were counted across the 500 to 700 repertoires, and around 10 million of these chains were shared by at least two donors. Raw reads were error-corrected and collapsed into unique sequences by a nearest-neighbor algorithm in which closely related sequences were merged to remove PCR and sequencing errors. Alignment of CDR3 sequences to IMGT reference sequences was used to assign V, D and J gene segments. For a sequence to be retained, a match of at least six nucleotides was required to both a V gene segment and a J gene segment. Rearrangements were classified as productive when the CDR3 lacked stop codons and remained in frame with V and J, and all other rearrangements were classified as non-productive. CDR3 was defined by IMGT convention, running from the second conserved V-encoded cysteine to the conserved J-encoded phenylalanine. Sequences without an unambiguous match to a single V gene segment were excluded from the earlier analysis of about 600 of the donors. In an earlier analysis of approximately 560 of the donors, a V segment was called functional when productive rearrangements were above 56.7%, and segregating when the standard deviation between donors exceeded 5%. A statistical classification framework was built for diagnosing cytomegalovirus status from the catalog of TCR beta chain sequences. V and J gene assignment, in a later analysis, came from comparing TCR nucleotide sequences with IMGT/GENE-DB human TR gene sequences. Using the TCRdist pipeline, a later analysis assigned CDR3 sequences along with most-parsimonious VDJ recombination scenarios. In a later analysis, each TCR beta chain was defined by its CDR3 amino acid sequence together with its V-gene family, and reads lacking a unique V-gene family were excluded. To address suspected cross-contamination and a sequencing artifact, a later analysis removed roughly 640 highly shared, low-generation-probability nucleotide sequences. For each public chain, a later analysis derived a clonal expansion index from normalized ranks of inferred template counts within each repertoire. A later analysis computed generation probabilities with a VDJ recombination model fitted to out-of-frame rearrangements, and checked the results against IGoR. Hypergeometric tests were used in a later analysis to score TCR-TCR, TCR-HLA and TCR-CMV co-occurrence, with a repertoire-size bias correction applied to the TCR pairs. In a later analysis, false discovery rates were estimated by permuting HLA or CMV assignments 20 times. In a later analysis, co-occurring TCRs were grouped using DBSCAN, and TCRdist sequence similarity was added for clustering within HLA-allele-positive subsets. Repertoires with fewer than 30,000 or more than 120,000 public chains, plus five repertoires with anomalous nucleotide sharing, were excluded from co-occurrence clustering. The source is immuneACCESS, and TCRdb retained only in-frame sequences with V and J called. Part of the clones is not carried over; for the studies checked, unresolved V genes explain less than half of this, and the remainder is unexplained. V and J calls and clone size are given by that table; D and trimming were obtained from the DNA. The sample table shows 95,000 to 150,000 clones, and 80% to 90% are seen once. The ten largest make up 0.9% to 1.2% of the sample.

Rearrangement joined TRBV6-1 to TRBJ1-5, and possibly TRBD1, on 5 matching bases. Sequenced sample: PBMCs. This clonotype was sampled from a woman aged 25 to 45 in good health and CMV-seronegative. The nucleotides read TGTGCCACCCGTGGAGGGGCGATAGGTCAGCCCCAGCATTTT. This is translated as CATRGGAIGQPQHF.